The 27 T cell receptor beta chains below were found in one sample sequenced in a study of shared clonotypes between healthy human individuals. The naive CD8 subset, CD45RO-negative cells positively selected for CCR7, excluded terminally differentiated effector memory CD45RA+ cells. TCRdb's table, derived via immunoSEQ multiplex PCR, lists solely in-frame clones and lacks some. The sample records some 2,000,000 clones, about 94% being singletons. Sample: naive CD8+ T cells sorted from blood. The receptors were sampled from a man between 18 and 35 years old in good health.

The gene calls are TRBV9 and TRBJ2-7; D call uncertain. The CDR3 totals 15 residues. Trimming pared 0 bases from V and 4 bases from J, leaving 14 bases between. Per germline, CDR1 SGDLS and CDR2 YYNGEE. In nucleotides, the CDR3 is TGTGCCAGCAGCGTAGGGCCTGGGCAACAATACGAGCAGTACTTC. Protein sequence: CASSVGPGQQYEQYF.

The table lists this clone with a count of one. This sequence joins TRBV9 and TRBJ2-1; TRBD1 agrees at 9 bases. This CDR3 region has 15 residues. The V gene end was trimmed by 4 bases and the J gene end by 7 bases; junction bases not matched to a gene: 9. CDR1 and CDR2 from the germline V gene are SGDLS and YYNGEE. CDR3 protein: CASSTLQGARNEQFF. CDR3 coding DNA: TGTGCCAGCAGCACCCTACAGGGGGCGAGGAATGAGCAGTTCTTC.

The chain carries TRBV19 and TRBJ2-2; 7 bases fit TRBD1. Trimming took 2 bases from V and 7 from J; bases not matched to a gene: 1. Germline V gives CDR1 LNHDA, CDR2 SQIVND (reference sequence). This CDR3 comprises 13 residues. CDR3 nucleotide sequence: TGTGCCAGTAGTATAACAGGGGACGGGGAGCTGTTTTTT. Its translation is CASSITGDGELFF.

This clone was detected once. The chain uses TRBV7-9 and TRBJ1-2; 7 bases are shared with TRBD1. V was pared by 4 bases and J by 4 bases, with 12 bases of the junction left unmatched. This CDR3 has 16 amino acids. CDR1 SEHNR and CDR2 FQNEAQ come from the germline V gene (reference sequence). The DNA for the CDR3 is TGTGCCAGCAGCTCTAATTACGCGACAGGGACCTATGGCTACACCTTC. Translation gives CASSSNYATGTYGYTF.

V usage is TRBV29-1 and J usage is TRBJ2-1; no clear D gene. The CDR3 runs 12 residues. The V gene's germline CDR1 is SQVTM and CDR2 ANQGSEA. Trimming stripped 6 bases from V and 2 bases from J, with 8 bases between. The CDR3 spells CSVPIPYNEQFF. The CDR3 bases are TGCAGCGTCCCTATCCCCTACAATGAGCAGTTCTTC.

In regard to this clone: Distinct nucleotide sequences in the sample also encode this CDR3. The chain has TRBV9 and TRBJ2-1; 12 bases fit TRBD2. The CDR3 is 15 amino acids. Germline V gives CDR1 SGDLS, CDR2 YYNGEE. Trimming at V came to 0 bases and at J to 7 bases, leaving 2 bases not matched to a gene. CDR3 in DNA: TGTGCCAGCAGCGTAGTCGGACTAGCGGGGAATGAGCAGTTCTTC. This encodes CASSVVGLAGNEQFF.

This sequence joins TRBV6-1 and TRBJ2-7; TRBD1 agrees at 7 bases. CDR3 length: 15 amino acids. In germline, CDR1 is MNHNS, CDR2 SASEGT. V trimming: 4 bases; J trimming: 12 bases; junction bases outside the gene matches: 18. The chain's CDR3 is CASSAVLGTESPPYF. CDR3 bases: TGTGCCAGCAGTGCAGTATTAGGGACAGAATCCCCACCGTACTTC.

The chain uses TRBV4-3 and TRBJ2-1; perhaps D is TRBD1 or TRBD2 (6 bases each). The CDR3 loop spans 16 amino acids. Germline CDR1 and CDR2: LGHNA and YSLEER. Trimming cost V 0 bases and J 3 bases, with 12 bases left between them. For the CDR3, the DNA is TGCGCCAGCAGCCAAGAAACGGGGGCCCTCTACAATGAGCAGTTCTTC. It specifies CASSQETGALYNEQFF.

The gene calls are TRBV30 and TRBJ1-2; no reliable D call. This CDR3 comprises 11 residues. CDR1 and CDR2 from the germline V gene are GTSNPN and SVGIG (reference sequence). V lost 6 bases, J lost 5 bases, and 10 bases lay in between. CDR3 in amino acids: CACQGPYGYTF. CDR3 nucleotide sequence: TGTGCCTGCCAAGGACCGTATGGCTACACCTTC.

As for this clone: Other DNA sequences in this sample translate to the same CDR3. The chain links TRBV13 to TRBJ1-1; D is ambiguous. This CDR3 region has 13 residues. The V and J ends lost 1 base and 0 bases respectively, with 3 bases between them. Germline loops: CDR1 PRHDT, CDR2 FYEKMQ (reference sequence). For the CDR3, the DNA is TGTGCCAGCAGCTTAGCTGTGAACACTGAAGCTTTCTTT. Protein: CASSLAVNTEAFF.

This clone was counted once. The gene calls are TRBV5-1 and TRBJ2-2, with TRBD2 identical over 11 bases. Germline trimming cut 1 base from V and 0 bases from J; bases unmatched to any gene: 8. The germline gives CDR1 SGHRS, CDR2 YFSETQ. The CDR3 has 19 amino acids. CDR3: CASSLKGTSGIANTGELFF. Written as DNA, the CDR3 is TGCGCCAGCAGCTTGAAAGGGACTAGCGGAATCGCGAACACCGGGGAGCTGTTTTTT.

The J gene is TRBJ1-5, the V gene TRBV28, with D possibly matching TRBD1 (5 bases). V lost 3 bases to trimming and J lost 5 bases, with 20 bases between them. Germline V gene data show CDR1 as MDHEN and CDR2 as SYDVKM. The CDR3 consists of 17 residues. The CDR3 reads CASSFQGGWGNDQPQHF. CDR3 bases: TGTGCCAGCAGTTTTCAGGGAGGTTGGGGTAACGATCAGCCCCAGCATTTT. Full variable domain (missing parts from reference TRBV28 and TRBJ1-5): DVKVTQSSRYLVKRTGEKVFLECVQDMDHENMFWYRQDPGLGLRLIYFSYDVKMKEKGDIPEGYSVSREKKERFSLILESASTNQTSMYLCASSFQGGWGNDQPQHFGDGTRLSIL.

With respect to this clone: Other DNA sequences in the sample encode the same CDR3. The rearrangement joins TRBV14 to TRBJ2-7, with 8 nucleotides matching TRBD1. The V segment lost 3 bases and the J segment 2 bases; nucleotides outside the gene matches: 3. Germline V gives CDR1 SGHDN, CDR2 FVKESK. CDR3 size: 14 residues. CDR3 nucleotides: TGTGCCAGCAGCCAGGGGACAGGTCCCTACGAGCAGTACTTC. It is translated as CASSQGTGPYEQYF.

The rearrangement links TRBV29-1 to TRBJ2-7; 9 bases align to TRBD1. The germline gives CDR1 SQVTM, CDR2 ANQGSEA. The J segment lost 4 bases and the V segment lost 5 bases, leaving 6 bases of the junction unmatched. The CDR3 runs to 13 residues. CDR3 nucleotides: TGCAGCGTTATACAGGGGGCGCTTTACGAGCAGTACTTC. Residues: CSVIQGALYEQYF.

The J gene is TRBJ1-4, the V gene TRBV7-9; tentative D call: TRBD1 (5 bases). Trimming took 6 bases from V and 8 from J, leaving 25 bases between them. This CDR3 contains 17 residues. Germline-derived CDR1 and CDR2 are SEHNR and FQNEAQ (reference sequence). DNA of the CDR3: TGTGCCAGCAGTCCCCCCCTAACACCCGAGGGGAAAGAAAAACTGTTTTTT. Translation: CASSPPLTPEGKEKLFF.

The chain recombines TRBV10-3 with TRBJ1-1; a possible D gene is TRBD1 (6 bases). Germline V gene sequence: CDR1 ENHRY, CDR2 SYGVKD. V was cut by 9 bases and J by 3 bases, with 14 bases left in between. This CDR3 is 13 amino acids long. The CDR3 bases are TGTGCCATACAAGGGGGAAGCCACACTGAAGCTTTCTTT. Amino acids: CAIQGGSHTEAFF.

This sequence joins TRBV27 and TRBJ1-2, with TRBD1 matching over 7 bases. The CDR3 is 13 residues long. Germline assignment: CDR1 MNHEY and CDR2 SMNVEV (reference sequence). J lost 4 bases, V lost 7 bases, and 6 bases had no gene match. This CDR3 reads CASTEGAGYGYTF. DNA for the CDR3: TGTGCCAGCACCGAGGGGGCCGGCTATGGCTACACCTTC.

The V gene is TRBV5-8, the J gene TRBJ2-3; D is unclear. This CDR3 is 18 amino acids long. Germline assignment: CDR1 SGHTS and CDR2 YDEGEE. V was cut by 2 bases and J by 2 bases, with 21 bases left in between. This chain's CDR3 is CASSFDPLRERTTDTQYF. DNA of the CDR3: TGTGCCAGCAGCTTTGATCCGCTTAGAGAACGAACCACAGATACGCAGTATTTT.

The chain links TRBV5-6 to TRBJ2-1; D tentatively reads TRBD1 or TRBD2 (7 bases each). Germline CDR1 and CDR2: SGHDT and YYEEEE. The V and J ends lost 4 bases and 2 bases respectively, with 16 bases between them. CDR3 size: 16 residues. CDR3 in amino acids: CASSADREGTYNEQFF. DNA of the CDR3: TGTGCCAGCAGCGCAGACAGGGAGGGGACCTACAATGAGCAGTTCTTC.

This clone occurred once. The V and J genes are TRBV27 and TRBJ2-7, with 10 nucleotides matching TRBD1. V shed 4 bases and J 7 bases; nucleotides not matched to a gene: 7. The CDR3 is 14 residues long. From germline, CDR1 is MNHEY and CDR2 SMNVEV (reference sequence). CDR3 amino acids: CASSWGQGTSEQYF. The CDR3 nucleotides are TGTGCCAGCAGTTGGGGACAGGGGACGAGTGAGCAGTACTTC.

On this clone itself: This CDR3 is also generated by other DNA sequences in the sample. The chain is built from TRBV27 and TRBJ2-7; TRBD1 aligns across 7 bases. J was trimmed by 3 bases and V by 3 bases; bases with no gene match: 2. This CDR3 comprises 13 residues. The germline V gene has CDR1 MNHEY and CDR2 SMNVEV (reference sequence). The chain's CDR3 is CASSFGTDYEQYF. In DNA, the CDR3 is TGTGCCAGCAGTTTCGGGACAGACTACGAGCAGTACTTC.

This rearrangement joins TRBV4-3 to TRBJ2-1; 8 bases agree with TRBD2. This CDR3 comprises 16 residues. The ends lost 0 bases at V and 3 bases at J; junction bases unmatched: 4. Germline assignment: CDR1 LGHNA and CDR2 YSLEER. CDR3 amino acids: CASSQDLAGVYNEQFF. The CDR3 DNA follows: TGCGCCAGCAGCCAAGATCTAGCGGGCGTCTACAATGAGCAGTTCTTC.

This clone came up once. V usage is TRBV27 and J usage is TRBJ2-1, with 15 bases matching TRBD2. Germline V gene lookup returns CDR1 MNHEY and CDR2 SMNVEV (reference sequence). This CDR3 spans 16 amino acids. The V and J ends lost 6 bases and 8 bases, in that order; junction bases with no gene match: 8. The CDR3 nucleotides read TGTGCCAGCAGCCCCGGACTAGCGGGAGGGTTCGATGAGCAGTTCTTC. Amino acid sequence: CASSPGLAGGFDEQFF.

The CDR3 reads CASAGAGNEQYF. CDR3 coding DNA: TGTGCCAGTGCCGGGGCTGGAAACGAGCAGTACTTC. V usage is TRBV19 and J usage is TRBJ2-7; possibly TRBD1 or TRBD2 for D (5 bases each). Germline CDR1 LNHDA, CDR2 SQIVND (reference sequence). V lost 8 bases and J 5 bases, leaving 13 bases between the germline ends. There are 12 residues in the CDR3. Combining the CDR3 with reference TRBV19 and TRBJ2-7 gives the whole variable domain DGGITQSPKYLFRKEGQNVTLSCEQNLNHDAMYWYRQDPGQGLRLIYYSQIVNDFQKGDIAEGYSVSREKKESFPLTVTSAQKNPTAFYLCASAGAGNEQYFGPGTRLTVT.

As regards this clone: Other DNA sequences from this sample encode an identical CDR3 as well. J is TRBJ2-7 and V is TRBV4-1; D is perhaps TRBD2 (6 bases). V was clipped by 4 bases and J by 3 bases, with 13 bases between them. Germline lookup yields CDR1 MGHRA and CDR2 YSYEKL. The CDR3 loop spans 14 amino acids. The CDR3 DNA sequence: TGCGCCAGCAGCCCCTCGTCCGGGGGCTACGAGCAGTACTTC. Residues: CASSPSSGGYEQYF.

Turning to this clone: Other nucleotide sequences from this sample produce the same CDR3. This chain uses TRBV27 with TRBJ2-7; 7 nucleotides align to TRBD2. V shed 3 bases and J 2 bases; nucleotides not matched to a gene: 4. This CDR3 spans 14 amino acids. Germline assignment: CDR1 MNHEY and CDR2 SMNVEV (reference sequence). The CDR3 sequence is CASSFGLGPYEQYF. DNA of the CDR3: TGTGCCAGCAGTTTCGGACTAGGGCCCTACGAGCAGTACTTC.

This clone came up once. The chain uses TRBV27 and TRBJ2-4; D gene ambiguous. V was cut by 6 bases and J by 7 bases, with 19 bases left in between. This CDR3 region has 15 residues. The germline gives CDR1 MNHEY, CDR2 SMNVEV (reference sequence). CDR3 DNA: TGTGCCAGCAGCCCCGGACCGGAAGGGCCTAACATTCAGTACTTC. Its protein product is CASSPGPEGPNIQYF.